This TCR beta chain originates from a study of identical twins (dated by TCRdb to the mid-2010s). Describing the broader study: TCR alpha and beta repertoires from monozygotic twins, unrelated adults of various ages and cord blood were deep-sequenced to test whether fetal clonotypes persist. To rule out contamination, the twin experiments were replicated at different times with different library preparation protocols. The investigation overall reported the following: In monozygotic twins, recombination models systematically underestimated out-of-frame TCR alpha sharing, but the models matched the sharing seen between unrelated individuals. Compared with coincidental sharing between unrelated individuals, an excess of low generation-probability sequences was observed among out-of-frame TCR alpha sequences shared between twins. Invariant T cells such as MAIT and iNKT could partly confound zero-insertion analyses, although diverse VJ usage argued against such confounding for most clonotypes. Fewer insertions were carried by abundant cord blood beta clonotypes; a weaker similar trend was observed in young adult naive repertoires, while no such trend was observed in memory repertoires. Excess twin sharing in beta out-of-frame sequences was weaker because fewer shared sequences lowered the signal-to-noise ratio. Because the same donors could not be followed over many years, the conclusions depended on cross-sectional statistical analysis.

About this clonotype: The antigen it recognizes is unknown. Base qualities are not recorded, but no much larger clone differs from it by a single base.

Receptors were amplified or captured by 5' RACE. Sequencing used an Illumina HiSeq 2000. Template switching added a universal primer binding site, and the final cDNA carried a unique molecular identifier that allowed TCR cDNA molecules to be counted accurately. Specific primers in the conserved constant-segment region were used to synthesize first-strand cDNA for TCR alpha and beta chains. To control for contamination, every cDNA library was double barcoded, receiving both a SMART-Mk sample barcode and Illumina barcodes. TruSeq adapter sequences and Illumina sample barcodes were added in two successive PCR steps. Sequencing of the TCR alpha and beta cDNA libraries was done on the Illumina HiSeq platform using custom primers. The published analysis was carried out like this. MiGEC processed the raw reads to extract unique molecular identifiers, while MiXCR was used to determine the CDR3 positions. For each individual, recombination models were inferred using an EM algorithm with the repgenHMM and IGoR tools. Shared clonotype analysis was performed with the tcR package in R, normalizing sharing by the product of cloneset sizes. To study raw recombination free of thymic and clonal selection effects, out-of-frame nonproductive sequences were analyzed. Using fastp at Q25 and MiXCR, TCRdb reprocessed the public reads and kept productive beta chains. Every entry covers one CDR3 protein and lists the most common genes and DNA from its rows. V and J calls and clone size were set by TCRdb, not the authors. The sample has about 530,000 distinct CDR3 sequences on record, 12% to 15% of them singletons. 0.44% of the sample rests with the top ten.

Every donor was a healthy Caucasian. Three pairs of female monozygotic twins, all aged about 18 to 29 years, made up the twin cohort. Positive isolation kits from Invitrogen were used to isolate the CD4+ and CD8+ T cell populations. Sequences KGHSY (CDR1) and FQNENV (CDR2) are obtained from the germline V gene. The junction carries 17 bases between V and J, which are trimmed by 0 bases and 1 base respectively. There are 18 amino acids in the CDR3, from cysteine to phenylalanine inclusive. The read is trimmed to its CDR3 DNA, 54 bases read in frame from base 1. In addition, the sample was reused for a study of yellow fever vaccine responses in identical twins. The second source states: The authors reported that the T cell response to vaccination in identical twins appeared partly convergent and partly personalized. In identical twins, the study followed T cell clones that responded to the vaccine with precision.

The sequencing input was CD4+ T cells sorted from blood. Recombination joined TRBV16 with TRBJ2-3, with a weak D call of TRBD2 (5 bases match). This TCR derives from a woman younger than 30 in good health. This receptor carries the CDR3 CASSQSTLAWAGTDTQYF. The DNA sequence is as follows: TGTGCCAGCAGCCAATCGACCCTAGCTTGGGCCGGCACAGATACGCAGTATTTT.